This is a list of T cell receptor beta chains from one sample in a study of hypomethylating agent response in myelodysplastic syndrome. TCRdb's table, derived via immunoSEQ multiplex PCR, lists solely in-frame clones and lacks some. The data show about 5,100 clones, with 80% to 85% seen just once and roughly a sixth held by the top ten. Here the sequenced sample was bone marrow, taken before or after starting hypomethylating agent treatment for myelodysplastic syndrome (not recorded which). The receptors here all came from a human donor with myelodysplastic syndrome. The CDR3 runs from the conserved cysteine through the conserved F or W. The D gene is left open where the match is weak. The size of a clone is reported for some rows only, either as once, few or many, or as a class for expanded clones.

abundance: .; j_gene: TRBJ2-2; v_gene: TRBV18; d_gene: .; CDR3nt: TGTGCCAGCTCACCACGGACAGCCTTTCGGAGGGGCGGGGAGCTGTTTTTT; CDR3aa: CASSPRTAFRRGGELFF
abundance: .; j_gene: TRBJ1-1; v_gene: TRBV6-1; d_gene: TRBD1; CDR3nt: TGTGCCAGCAGTGACCCGGCCGACAGGGCCACTGAAGCTTTCTTT; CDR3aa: CASSDPADRATEAFF
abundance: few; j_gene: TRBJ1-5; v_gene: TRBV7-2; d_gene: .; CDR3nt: TGTGCCAGCAGCTTATACTTAGGGTCCCTCCCTCAGCCCCAGCATTTT; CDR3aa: CASSLYLGSLPQPQHF
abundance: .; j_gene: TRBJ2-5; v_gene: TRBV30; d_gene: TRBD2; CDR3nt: TGTGCCTGGAGTGATCCCGGGACTAGGGAGACCCAGTACTTC; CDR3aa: CAWSDPGTRETQYF
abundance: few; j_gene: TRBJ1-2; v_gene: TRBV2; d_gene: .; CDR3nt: TGTGCCAGCAGGCCTCAGGGAGGTAGTAACTATGGCTACACCTTC; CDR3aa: CASRPQGGSNYGYTF
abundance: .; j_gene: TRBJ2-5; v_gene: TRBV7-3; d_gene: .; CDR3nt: TGTGCCAGCAGCTCCACTCGTACAGGGTTCGGAGAGACCCAGTACTTC; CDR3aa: CASSSTRTGFGETQYF
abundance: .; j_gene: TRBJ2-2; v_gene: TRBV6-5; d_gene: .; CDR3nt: TGTGCCAGCATGTGGGGGAACACCGGGGAGCTGTTTTTT; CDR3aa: CASMWGNTGELFF
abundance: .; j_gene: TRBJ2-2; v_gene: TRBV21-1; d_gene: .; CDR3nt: TGTGCCAGCAGCACCATAGGACAGGTTCCCACCGGGGAGCTGTTTTTT; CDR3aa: CASSTIGQVPTGELFF
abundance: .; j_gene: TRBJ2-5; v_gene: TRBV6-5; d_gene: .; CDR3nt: TGTGCCAGCAGTTACTCGGCAGGGTCGGGGGAGACCCAGTACTTC; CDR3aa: CASSYSAGSGETQYF
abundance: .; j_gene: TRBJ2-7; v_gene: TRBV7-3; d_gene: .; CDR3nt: TGTGCCAGCAGCCCAACCGGCAGGGCGGGCGAGCAGTACTTC; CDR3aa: CASSPTGRAGEQYF
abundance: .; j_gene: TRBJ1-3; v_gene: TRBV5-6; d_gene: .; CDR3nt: TGTGCCAGCAGGGCGTCTGGAAACACCATATATTTT; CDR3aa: CASRASGNTIYF
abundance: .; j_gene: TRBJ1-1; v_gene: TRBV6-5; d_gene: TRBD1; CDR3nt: TGTGCCAGCAGTCCATTAGGACAGGGGGCGACTGAAGCTTTCTTT; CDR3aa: CASSPLGQGATEAFF
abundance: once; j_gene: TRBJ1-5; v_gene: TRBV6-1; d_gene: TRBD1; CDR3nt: TGTGCCAGCAGTGAAGTCGGACAGGTCAATCAGCCCCAGCATTTT; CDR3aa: CASSEVGQVNQPQHF
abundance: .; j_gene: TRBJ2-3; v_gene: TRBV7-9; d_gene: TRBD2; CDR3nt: TGTGCCAGCAGCCCACCGACTAGCGGGGGTCCAGATACGCAGTATTTT; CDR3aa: CASSPPTSGGPDTQYF
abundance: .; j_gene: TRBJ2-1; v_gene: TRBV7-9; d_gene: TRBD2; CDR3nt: TGTGCCAGCAGCTTACTTCGGGGGGGCTACAATGAGCAGTTCTTC; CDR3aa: CASSLLRGGYNEQFF